This TCR beta chain comes out of a study of vaccination and CD4 T cells after COVID-19. On the study more broadly: Blood was drawn a median around 73 days post second dose, range 14 to 241. Stimulation of cells relied on overlapping spike peptides derived from SARS-CoV-2, HCoV-NL63, HCoV-OC43 and HCoV-229E.

On this clonotype: What it binds is unknown.

Treatment in this sample: approximately 9-day PBMC culture with coronavirus spike peptide pools or control peptides (ViraFEST assay). Gathered ahead of the COVID-19 pandemic (2011-2018) were the CD4+ T cells of the unexposed donor. Using peptide pools, antigen-specific T cells were expanded in ViraFEST before TCRs were sequenced. Both SARS-CoV-2 S/N and four cold-coronavirus spikes were used, cells permitting, to probe CD4+ T cells of unexposed donors. The assay that was used to sequence DNA from cultured CD4+ T cells was the Oncomine TCR Beta short-read assay. MiXCR, run by TCRdb on the PCR reads, gives a single entry per CDR3 protein. In the table there are approximately 8,600 distinct CDR3 sequences, 47% of which are singletons. V was pared by 2 bases and J by 3 bases, with 3 bases of the junction left unmatched. The germline V gene has CDR1 SNHLY and CDR2 FYNNEI. The CDR3 is 14 residues long.

The sequence derives from a human donor in good health. Material for sequencing was CD4+ T cells from blood, cultured in vitro. The chain is built from TRBV2 and TRBJ2-7, with 8 bases aligning to TRBD2. The CDR3 sequence: CASSELAGNYEQYF. CDR3 DNA: TGTGCCAGCAGTGAACTAGCGGGCAACTACGAGCAGTACTTC.